This TCR beta chain came from a study of shared clonotypes between healthy human individuals. At the level of the study: With ages of 18 to 49, the donors were a couple of women and three men.

Whole-study findings and limits: It was the few donors that limited the genetic and exposure-history diversity represented. Sharing of clonotypes among donors was expected to vary with sequencing depth.

Naive-designated CD8 cells lacked CD45RO, were positively enriched for CCR7, and omitted terminally differentiated effector memory CD45RA+ cells. The healthy adult donors were HIV-negative and reported no recent acute infections or vaccinations. This table comes from immunoSEQ multiplex PCR, and its TCRdb copy is limited to in-frame clones, with some not included. Altogether some 2.1 million clones are present, around 95% being singletons, with the ten largest covering approximately 1.6%. Of note for this clone: Its antigen is still unknown.

V was trimmed by 0 bases and J by 4 bases, leaving 6 bases between them. Germline V CDR1 and CDR2: LGHNA, YSLEER. CDR3 size: 13 residues. This chain connects TRBV4-3 to TRBJ1-2, with D maybe TRBD1 (5 bases). Source material: naive CD8+ T cells from PBMCs. The clonotype originates from a man younger than 35 in good health. Some clones in this sample may be carry-over from other donors' samples. Here the CDR3 DNA reads TGCGCCAGCAGCCAAGACAGGGTCTATGGCTACACCTTC. Translation gives CASSQDRVYGYTF.